These 2 T cell receptor beta chains came from one sample sequenced in a study of PD-1 blockade in classical Hodgkin lymphoma. Profiled with immunoSEQ multiplex PCR; TCRdb holds only in-frame clones, not every one. The repertoire holds some 20,000 clones, roughly 82% seen once, with around 7% in the top ten. Time point specified: cycle 4 day 1 (C4D1), after more than five weeks of nivolumab. After autologous stem cell transplantation all patients relapsed, and prior brentuximab vedotin exposure differed between cohorts. Applied to thawed PBMCs, magnetic negative selection was the method used to isolate CD8+ T cells. Material: CD8+ T cells from blood, obtained before the fourth cycle of nivolumab. These receptors came from a human donor with classical Hodgkin lymphoma.

The rearrangement links TRBV7-9 to TRBJ2-7; the match to TRBD1 covers 7 bases. The V gene's germline CDR1 is SEHNR and CDR2 FQNEAQ (reference sequence). J gave up 3 bases and V 2 bases, and 1 base lay outside the gene matches. This CDR3 region has 13 residues. The CDR3 is CASSLQGDYEQYF. DNA for the CDR3: TGTGCCAGCAGCTTACAGGGGGACTACGAGCAGTACTTC.

This clone was detected only a few times. The rearrangement uses TRBV19 and TRBJ1-2; D possibly corresponds to TRBD1 (5 bases). The CDR3 has 17 amino acids. Trimming pared 1 base from V and 3 bases from J, leaving 18 bases between. Germline loops: CDR1 LNHDA, CDR2 SQIVND (reference sequence). CDR3 region: CASSIGLRGRSDYGYTF. For the CDR3, the DNA is TGTGCCAGTAGTATAGGTTTACGGGGCAGGTCAGACTATGGCTACACCTTC.